Described below is a single T cell receptor (beta chain) sequence and its context. Its antigen is currently unknown. CDR3 length: 16 residues. Germline V lookup: CDR1 SGDLS, CDR2 YYNGEE. Trimming took 1 base from V and 4 from J; bases not matched to a gene: 6. This table comes from immunoSEQ multiplex PCR, and its TCRdb copy is limited to in-frame clones, with some not included. The sample consists of more than 2 million clones, approximately 95% of them appearing once. The sample comes from a study of shared clonotypes between healthy human individuals. Whole-study context: Used for every donor were three CD4 naive, three CD4 memory, two CD8 naive and one CD8 memory plate. Broader study findings: A reduction in generation probabilities was seen for non-shared clonotypes relative to those shared by all four donors.

CD45RO negativity and positive selection for CCR7 defined naive CD8 cells, a population that excluded terminally differentiated effector memory CD45RA+ cells. Sequenced: naive CD8+ T cells sorted from blood. V usage is TRBV9 and J usage is TRBJ2-1; 9 bases are a match to TRBD2. This clonotype was obtained from a man between 18 and 35 years old in good health. The CDR3 here is CASSVSPGLAYNEQFF. In DNA, the CDR3 is TGTGCCAGCAGCGTATCCCCGGGACTAGCTTACAATGAGCAGTTCTTC.